Shown below are 12 T cell receptor beta chains from a single sample sequenced in a study of cytomegalovirus exposure and HLA in healthy donors. PCR involved 60 Vbeta and 13 Jbeta primers. Sequencing used immunoSEQ multiplex PCR; TCRdb keeps in-frame clones, though not all of them. The table has some 150,000 clones, less than 80% seen once. The sequenced material came from PBMCs. These receptors all stem from a man between 50 and 59 years old in good health and CMV-seropositive.

The chain is built from TRBV7-9 and TRBJ1-4; D is perhaps TRBD1 (6 bases). This CDR3 contains 15 residues. V lost 5 bases, J lost 5 bases, and 15 bases lay in between. Germline CDR1 reads SEHNR; CDR2 reads FQNEAQ (reference sequence). The CDR3 loop reads CASSTMTGLNEKLFF. Here the CDR3 DNA reads TGTGCCAGCAGCACCATGACAGGACTGAATGAAAAACTGTTTTTT.

The V gene is TRBV4-3, the J gene TRBJ2-1; 9 bases align to TRBD2. This CDR3 region has 16 residues. Germline V gene lookup returns CDR1 LGHNA and CDR2 YSLEER. V shed 3 bases, J shed 3 bases, and the junction held 6 bases outside the gene matches. The CDR3 reads CASSQALAGSYNEQFF. The DNA for the CDR3 is TGCGCCAGCAGCCAGGCCCTAGCGGGAAGCTACAATGAGCAGTTCTTC.

The chain combines TRBV27 with TRBJ1-2; 8 nucleotides line up with TRBD1. Trimming cost V 6 bases and J 4 bases; bases outside gene matches: 7. From germline, CDR1 is MNHEY and CDR2 SMNVEV (reference sequence). The CDR3 sequence is 14 residues long. CDR3 loop: CASRTDTGGYGYTF. As DNA, the CDR3 is TGTGCCAGCAGGACAGATACAGGGGGCTATGGCTACACCTTC.

This chain links TRBV4-1 with TRBJ2-2; D may be TRBD1 (6 bases). Germline V CDR1 and CDR2: MGHRA, YSYEKL. V was shortened by 0 bases and J by 4 bases, with 12 bases between the two germline ends. This CDR3 has 16 residues. Written as DNA, the CDR3 is TGCGCCAGCAGCCAAGAGGCAGGGGAAAGCACCGGGGAGCTGTTTTTT. It is translated as CASSQEAGESTGELFF.

This clone was detected only a few times. This sequence joins TRBV6-1 and TRBJ1-1; D is undetermined. The CDR3 is 14 amino acids. Germline V CDR1 and CDR2: MNHNS, SASEGT. V shed 7 bases and J shed 4 bases, with 16 bases lying between them. Here the CDR3 reads CASKSPGRITEAFF. The DNA for the CDR3 is TGTGCCAGCAAATCGCCGGGGAGGATCACTGAAGCTTTCTTT.

This clone was recorded once. The rearrangement joins TRBV27 to TRBJ2-7; D is perhaps TRBD1 (6 bases). This CDR3 comprises 15 residues. Trimming stripped 0 bases from V and 4 bases from J, with 13 bases between. Germline V gene data show CDR1 as MNHEY and CDR2 as SMNVEV (reference sequence). The CDR3 DNA reads TGTGCCAGCAGTTTATCCGGCGGACAGCTATACGAGCAGTACTTC. It translates to CASSLSGGQLYEQYF.

The chain employs TRBV5-1 and TRBJ1-2, with 9 bases identical to TRBD1. J was trimmed by 7 bases and V by 0 bases; bases with no gene match: 1. The CDR3 totals 13 residues. From germline, CDR1 is SGHRS and CDR2 YFSETQ. CDR3 amino acids: CASSLEDRGGYTF. In DNA, the CDR3 is TGCGCCAGCAGCTTGGAGGACAGGGGTGGCTACACCTTC.

With regard to this clone: The sample carries other DNA sequences with the same CDR3. This chain links TRBV27 with TRBJ2-7, with a weak D call TRBD2 (7 bases). The germline V gene encodes CDR1 MNHEY and CDR2 SMNVEV (reference sequence). This CDR3 has 14 residues. V was clipped by 6 bases and J by 0 bases, with 12 bases between them. This CDR3 reads CASRRGQGSYEQYF. The CDR3 nucleotides are TGTGCCAGCAGGCGGGGGCAGGGCTCCTACGAGCAGTACTTC.

This clone came up a few times. The rearrangement joins TRBV7-9 to TRBJ1-1; D remains ambiguous. The V and J ends lost 2 bases and 4 bases respectively, with 8 bases between them. CDR1 is SEHNR, CDR2 FQNEAQ, per germline (reference sequence). The CDR3 contains 13 residues. Here the CDR3 reads CASSLRGSTEAFF. CDR3 DNA sequence: TGTGCCAGCAGCTTACGCGGGAGCACTGAAGCTTTCTTT.

The chain employs TRBV6-1 and TRBJ1-5; D is unresolved. Trimming left V 1 base short and J 7 bases short, with 14 bases between. The CDR3 spans 15 residues. Looked up from germline, CDR1 is MNHNS and CDR2 is SASEGT. CDR3 bases: TGTGCCAGCAGTGAAGGGGCCAGTATCTCGCAGCCCCAGCATTTT. Protein sequence: CASSEGASISQPQHF.

The genes are TRBV7-2 and TRBJ1-5, with 9 bases that match TRBD1. The length of the CDR3 is 14 residues. The V segment lost 5 bases and the J segment 5 bases; nucleotides outside the gene matches: 4. Germline V gene sequence: CDR1 SGHTA, CDR2 FQGNSA. CDR3 DNA: TGTGCCAGCAGCCCCGGGACAGGGCATCAGCCCCAGCATTTT. Translated, it gives CASSPGTGHQPQHF.

The chain couples TRBV6-6 to TRBJ1-2, with 8 bases that match TRBD1. The V segment lost 5 bases and the J segment 4 bases; nucleotides outside the gene matches: 6. CDR3 length equals 14 residues. Germline lookup yields CDR1 MNHNY and CDR2 SVGAGI (reference sequence). CDR3 loop: CASSHGQGLYGYTF. CDR3 coding DNA: TGTGCCAGCAGTCACGGACAGGGCCTCTATGGCTACACCTTC.